The 22 T cell receptor beta chains below all came from one sample that was sequenced in a study of CD8 T cells in Susac syndrome. Reverse transcription of about 0.45 to 1 ug RNA was carried out with random hexamers. MiXCR, run by TCRdb on the immunoSEQ multiplex PCR reads, gives a single entry per CDR3 protein. Of about 170,000 distinct CDR3 sequences in the sample, 90% to 97% were seen once. The sequenced sample consisted of CD4+ T cells from PBMCs. Receptors originate from a human donor with Susac syndrome.

The CDR3 bases are TGCAGCGTTGCCTCTCGCCGTGAAGGTGGAAACACCATATATTTT. It translates to CSVASRREGGNTIYF. The chain employs TRBV29-1 and TRBJ1-3; D unresolved. V lost 4 bases to trimming and J lost 3 bases, with 16 bases between them. The CDR3 is 15 amino acids. CDR1 SQVTM and CDR2 ANQGSEA come from the germline V gene. Complete variable domain (other parts from reference TRBV29-1 and TRBJ1-3): SAVISQKPSRDICQRGTSLTIQCQVDSQVTMMFWYRQQPGQSLTLIATANQGSEATYESGFVIDKFPISRPNLTFSTLTVSNMSPEDSSIYLCSVASRREGGNTIYFGEGSWLTVV.

The rearrangement joins TRBV4-2 to TRBJ1-4, with a weak D call TRBD1 (5 bases). Germline-derived CDR1 and CDR2 are LGHNA and YNFKEQ. CDR3 size: 11 residues. Trimming cost V 5 bases and J 11 bases, with 9 bases left between them. The CDR3 loop reads CASSSEGKLFF. CDR3 DNA sequence: TGTGCCAGCAGCTCGGAGGGGAAACTGTTTTTT.

The chain is built from TRBV9 and TRBJ2-5; D uncertain. The CDR3 loop spans 16 amino acids. Germline V gives CDR1 SGDLS, CDR2 YYNGEE. The V and J ends lost 0 bases and 3 bases respectively, with 15 bases between them. The CDR3 loop reads CASSVAAKSEEETQYF. The CDR3 DNA reads as TGTGCCAGCAGCGTAGCGGCCAAATCCGAGGAAGAGACCCAGTACTTC.

The CDR3 is CASSQVGSENIQYF. For the CDR3, the DNA is TGCGCCAGCAGCCAAGTTGGGAGCGAAAACATTCAGTACTTC. The chain is built from TRBV4-1 and TRBJ2-4; a possible D gene is TRBD2 (5 bases). The CDR3 is 14 residues long. Trimming shortened V by 1 base and J by 5 bases, and 9 bases separated the two germline ends. CDR1 is MGHRA, CDR2 YSYEKL, per germline.

The chain carries TRBV20-1 and TRBJ2-3, with 7 bases aligning to TRBD2. Germline V lookup: CDR1 DFQATT, CDR2 SNEGSKA (reference sequence). This CDR3 comprises 17 residues. Germline trimming cut 6 bases from V and 2 bases from J; bases unmatched to any gene: 17. CDR3 nucleotide sequence: TGCAGTGCAACCGGGACTACAATTTCCGCTTACACAGATACGCAGTATTTT. It translates to CSATGTTISAYTDTQYF.

V usage is TRBV7-2 and J usage is TRBJ1-1; D gene unclear. The CDR3 loop spans 15 amino acids. V lost 5 bases, J lost 1 base, and 14 bases lay in between. Germline values: CDR1 SGHTA, CDR2 FQGNSA. The CDR3 is CASSHSGKGNTEAFF. The CDR3 DNA reads TGTGCCAGCAGCCATAGCGGGAAGGGGAACACTGAAGCTTTCTTT.

The rearrangement uses TRBV5-6 and TRBJ2-7, with D possibly called TRBD1 or TRBD2 (5 bases each). The CDR3 has 14 amino acids. Germline CDR1 SGHDT, CDR2 YYEEEE. Trimming took 2 bases from V and 6 from J, leaving 15 bases between them. This CDR3 is CASSFSGRYSEQYV. The CDR3, as DNA: TGTGCCAGCAGCTTCTCAGGGAGATACAGCGAGCAGTACGTC.

This clonotype was recorded only once. The chain employs TRBV11-2 and TRBJ2-1, with a weak D call TRBD1 (5 bases). Germline loops: CDR1 SGHAT, CDR2 FQNNGV. CDR3 length: 15 amino acids. With 2 bases removed from V and 5 bases from J, the gap between germline ends came to 13 bases. The CDR3 nucleotides read TGTGCCAGCAGCTTAAGAGTAGCAGGGAACAATGAGCAGTTCTTC. It is translated as CASSLRVAGNNEQFF.

This rearrangement joins TRBV6-2 or TRBV6-3 to TRBJ2-5; D uncertain. CDR1 and CDR2 from the germline V gene are MNHEY and SVGEGT. Trimming left V 1 base short and J 2 bases short, with 11 bases between. CDR3 length: 15 amino acids. This CDR3 is CASSYLGRKQETQYF. The CDR3, as DNA: TGTGCCAGCAGTTACTTGGGAAGAAAGCAAGAGACCCAGTACTTC.

This clonotype has just one count. This rearrangement joins TRBV7-9 to TRBJ1-6, with 9 bases aligning to TRBD1. This CDR3 contains 14 residues. V shed 3 bases, J shed 7 bases, and the junction held 1 base outside the gene matches. The germline gives CDR1 SEHNR, CDR2 FQNEAQ (reference sequence). The CDR3: CASSFGTGNSPLHF. In DNA, the CDR3 is TGTGCCAGCAGCTTTGGGACAGGGAATTCACCCCTCCACTTT. Complete variable domain (other parts from reference TRBV7-9 and TRBJ1-6): DTGVSQNPRHKITKRGQNVTFRCDPISEHNRLYWYRQTLGQGPEFLTYFQNEAQLEKSRLLSDRFSAERPKGSFSTLEIQRTEQGDSAMYLCASSFGTGNSPLHFGNGTRLTVT.

The CDR3 reads CASSYPPGAGANVLTF. The CDR3, as DNA: TGTGCCAGCAGTTACCCTCCGGGGGCTGGGGCCAACGTCCTGACTTTC. This sequence joins TRBV6-5 and TRBJ2-6; the D gene is possibly TRBD2 (6 bases). The germline V and J ends were trimmed by 2 bases and 2 bases, with 10 bases remaining between them. CDR1 is MNHEY, CDR2 SVGAGI, per germline. CDR3 length: 16 residues.

The chain couples TRBV5-1 to TRBJ2-3; TRBD1 agrees at 10 bases. The CDR3 runs to 15 residues. CDR1 and CDR2 from the germline V gene are SGHRS and YFSETQ. The ends lost 0 bases at V and 5 bases at J; junction bases unmatched: 3. CDR3 protein: CASSLGQGAGDTQYF. CDR3 nucleotide sequence: TGCGCCAGCAGCTTGGGACAGGGGGCTGGAGATACGCAGTATTTT.

The chain joins TRBV4-2 to TRBJ2-3; 10 nucleotides line up with TRBD2. V lost 0 bases to trimming and J lost 8 bases; unmatched junction nucleotides: 8. The CDR3 runs to 16 residues. Germline V CDR1 and CDR2: LGHNA, YNFKEQ. DNA of the CDR3: TGTGCCAGCAGCCAAGATGCTAGCGGGGGATTTGCTACGCAGTATTTT. This sequence encodes CASSQDASGGFATQYF.

This clonotype was found a few times. The V call is TRBV30, the J call TRBJ2-2; D not certain. V was shortened by 0 bases and J by 6 bases, with 5 bases between the two germline ends. CDR1 and CDR2 (germline): GTSNPN, SVGIG (reference sequence). This CDR3 comprises 12 residues. The CDR3 region has the DNA TGTGCCTGGAGTGTACTGTCCGGGGAGCTGTTTTTT. As protein: CAWSVLSGELFF.

The chain has TRBV20-1 and TRBJ2-1; the D gene is possibly TRBD1 (6 bases). V dropped 1 base and J dropped 0 bases, with 13 bases sitting between them. The CDR3 covers 16 residues. Germline CDR1 reads DFQATT; CDR2 reads SNEGSKA (reference sequence). DNA of the CDR3: TGCAGTGCTAGAGCCCTGGACAGAAGCTCCTACAATGAGCAGTTCTTC. Amino acids: CSARALDRSSYNEQFF.

The chain employs TRBV4-2 and TRBJ2-5, with TRBD2 matching 8 bases. Germline V gene lookup returns CDR1 LGHNA and CDR2 YNFKEQ. The CDR3 spans 17 residues. V trimming: 0 bases; J trimming: 5 bases; junction bases outside the gene matches: 11. The DNA for the CDR3 is TGTGCCAGCAGCCAAGATCGGGCGCGGGGGGCTTCGGAGACCCAGTACTTC. This sequence encodes CASSQDRARGASETQYF.

The CDR3 is CAWGSGMGGRLRAQYF. CDR3 in DNA: TGTGCCTGGGGGTCGGGTATGGGGGGGCGCTTACGGGCGCAGTACTTC. This chain joins TRBV30 and TRBJ2-7; D possibly corresponds to TRBD2 (7 bases). Germline CDR1 GTSNPN, CDR2 SVGIG (reference sequence). This CDR3 is built from 16 residues. The V end lost 5 bases, the J end lost 9 bases, and 29 bases lay between the germline ends.

The chain carries TRBV7-9 and TRBJ2-5; weak D call: TRBD1 (7 bases). V dropped 3 bases and J dropped 1 base, with 18 bases sitting between them. The CDR3 runs 17 residues. Per germline, CDR1 SEHNR and CDR2 FQNEAQ (reference sequence). For the CDR3, the DNA is TGTGCCAGCAGCTTGGGGTCAGGGGGGTCTACCCAAGAGACCCAGTACTTC. As protein: CASSLGSGGSTQETQYF.

The chain links TRBV20-1 to TRBJ2-7; 9 nucleotides agree with TRBD1. Germline V gene data show CDR1 as DFQATT and CDR2 as SNEGSKA (reference sequence). The ends lost 6 bases at V and 4 bases at J; junction bases unmatched: 10. This CDR3 has 14 amino acids. For the CDR3, the DNA is TGCAGTGCCGCCTTCCCGACAGGGGGGTACGAGCAGTACGTC. It is translated as CSAAFPTGGYEQYV.

This clonotype occurred once. The V and J genes are TRBV29-1 and TRBJ2-1; TRBD2 agrees at 8 bases. Trimming cost V 2 bases and J 0 bases; bases outside gene matches: 9. The CDR3 is 17 residues long. CDR1 and CDR2 (germline): SQVTM, ANQGSEA. In DNA form, the CDR3 reads TGCAGCGTTGAAACATTCCAGCGGGAGTCCTCCTACAATGAGCAGTTCTTC. This translates into CSVETFQRESSYNEQFF.

V usage is TRBV20-1 and J usage is TRBJ1-1; TRBD1 aligns across 8 bases. Germline-derived CDR1 and CDR2 are DFQATT and SNEGSKA (reference sequence). The CDR3 contains 15 residues. J was trimmed by 2 bases and V by 6 bases; bases with no gene match: 11. Here the CDR3 reads CSANRGQGPNTEAFF. Here the CDR3 DNA reads TGCAGTGCCAACCGCGGACAGGGACCCAACACTGAAGCTTTCTTT.

The chain combines TRBV29-1 with TRBJ2-6; no definite D call. Germline V gives CDR1 SQVTM, CDR2 ANQGSEA. This CDR3 comprises 12 residues. V dropped 5 bases and J dropped 3 bases, with 5 bases sitting between them. The CDR3 reads CSVWVGANVLTF. The CDR3 DNA sequence: TGCAGCGTTTGGGTTGGGGCCAACGTCCTGACTTTC.